The 24 T cell receptor beta chains below were found in one sample sequenced in a study of cytomegalovirus exposure and HLA in healthy donors. Sequenced by immunoSEQ multiplex PCR; TCRdb stores in-frame clones only, minus some. The data show 100,000 to 150,000 clones, 80% to 90% seen once. The specimen sequenced was PBMCs. These receptors all stem from a woman between 18 and 29 years old in good health and CMV-seronegative.

This chain links TRBV2 with TRBJ2-2; no firm D call. CDR3 length: 12 amino acids. The V end lost 4 bases, the J end lost 4 bases, and 4 bases lay between the germline ends. From germline, CDR1 is SNHLY and CDR2 FYNNEI. The CDR3 bases are TGTGCCAGCAGTGTAATCACCGGGGAGCTGTTTTTT. Protein: CASSVITGELFF.

The chain recombines TRBV6-4 with TRBJ2-1, with 8 bases aligning to TRBD1. V shed 0 bases, J shed 4 bases, and the junction held 5 bases outside the gene matches. The germline V gene encodes CDR1 MRHNA and CDR2 SNTAGT. The CDR3 totals 16 residues. The CDR3 DNA sequence: TGTGCCAGCAGTGACTCGGACAGGGCTTCTTACAATGAGCAGTTCTTC. Its translation is CASSDSDRASYNEQFF.

The chain recombines TRBV27 with TRBJ1-1; D remains unclear. This CDR3 has 15 amino acids. Trimming cost V 5 bases and J 1 base, with 14 bases left between them. Germline V gene lookup returns CDR1 MNHEY and CDR2 SMNVEV (reference sequence). CDR3 region: CASSPLPRWNTEAFF. The CDR3 DNA reads as TGTGCCAGCAGTCCCCTCCCCCGGTGGAACACTGAAGCTTTCTTT.

The chain combines TRBV27 with TRBJ2-7; 11 bases align to TRBD1. Germline CDR1 and CDR2: MNHEY and SMNVEV (reference sequence). CDR3 size: 14 residues. Trimming cost V 8 bases and J 7 bases; bases outside gene matches: 10. CDR3 protein: CASSRGQGAWEQYF. The DNA for the CDR3 is TGTGCCAGCTCTCGCGGACAGGGGGCTTGGGAGCAGTACTTC.

This clone has just one count. This sequence joins TRBV5-4 and TRBJ2-7; no clear D gene. The V and J ends lost 1 base and 2 bases respectively, with 7 bases between them. This CDR3 is 13 amino acids long. Per the germline V gene, CDR1 is SGHNT and CDR2 is YYREEE (reference sequence). In nucleotides, the CDR3 is TGTGCCAGCAGCTTGTTTCAAACCTACGAGCAGTACTTC. Amino acid sequence: CASSLFQTYEQYF.

This clone was observed once. The chain employs TRBV7-6 and TRBJ2-7; D may be TRBD2 (5 bases). Germline loops: CDR1 SGHVS, CDR2 FNYEAQ. V was cut by 5 bases and J by 3 bases, with 17 bases left in between. The CDR3 consists of 15 residues. CDR3 DNA: TGTGCCAGCAGCGAGTTGAGAGGGTTGGGCTACGAGCAGTACTTC. The encoded protein is CASSELRGLGYEQYF.

This chain connects TRBV2 to TRBJ2-5, with 9 bases fitting TRBD2. Germline CDR1 is SNHLY and CDR2 is FYNNEI. J gave up 4 bases and V 7 bases, and 13 bases lay outside the gene matches. CDR3 size: 16 residues. The CDR3 loop is CASTVRVAGAGETQYF. DNA for the CDR3: TGTGCCAGCACCGTTAGGGTAGCGGGGGCCGGAGAGACCCAGTACTTC.

The rearrangement joins TRBV7-3 to TRBJ2-1; 7 positions agree with TRBD2. The junction had 11 bases not matched to a gene; V was cut back by 5 bases and J by 7 bases. CDR1 and CDR2 (germline): SGHTA, FQGTGA. CDR3 size: 15 residues. The CDR3 reads CASSTQAGSANEQFF. As DNA, the CDR3 is TGTGCCAGCAGCACTCAAGCGGGGTCGGCGAATGAGCAGTTCTTC.

This clone was seen more than once but under ten times. This chain joins TRBV7-9 and TRBJ1-5; a possible D gene is TRBD1 (6 bases). Germline V gene sequence: CDR1 SEHNR, CDR2 FQNEAQ (reference sequence). Deletions cut 5 bases from V and 4 bases from J, with 15 bases between. The CDR3 runs 15 residues. As DNA, the CDR3 is TGTGCCAGCAGCCGTACCTCGACAGGTAATCAGCCCCAGCATTTT. Its translation is CASSRTSTGNQPQHF.

This chain uses TRBV7-6 with TRBJ1-5, with 10 bases fitting TRBD1. Germline loops: CDR1 SGHVS, CDR2 FNYEAQ. V trimming: 5 bases; J trimming: 3 bases; junction bases outside the gene matches: 10. The CDR3 has 17 amino acids. The CDR3 reads CASSQGRDRGNNQPQHF. The CDR3 DNA follows: TGTGCCAGCAGCCAAGGGCGGGACAGGGGAAACAATCAGCCCCAGCATTTT.

The chain couples TRBV5-1 to TRBJ1-5; TRBD1 matches 8 bases. Germline V CDR1 and CDR2: SGHRS, YFSETQ. The ends lost 3 bases at V and 10 bases at J; junction bases unmatched: 9. CDR3 size: 14 residues. The CDR3 DNA is TGCGCCAGCAGCTCAGAGGACAGGGTGATCCCCCAGCATTTT. Protein: CASSSEDRVIPQHF.

The genes are TRBV7-3 and TRBJ1-5, with TRBD1 matching 9 bases. V dropped 1 base and J dropped 2; count of bases not matched to a gene: 6. Germline assignment: CDR1 SGHTA and CDR2 FQGTGA. This CDR3 contains 17 residues. CDR3 loop: CASSLIGTGYGNQPQHF. CDR3 nucleotide sequence: TGTGCCAGCAGCTTAATCGGGACAGGGTACGGCAATCAGCCCCAGCATTTT.

The chain carries TRBV18 and TRBJ1-6; 7 bases agree with TRBD1. Trimming removed 3 bases from V and 7 bases from J; junction bases left unmatched: 6. The CDR3 covers 15 residues. Germline CDR1 is KGHSH and CDR2 is LQKENI. The CDR3 spells CASSPPGQRNSPLHF. CDR3 DNA: TGTGCCAGCTCACCGCCGGGACAGCGAAATTCACCCCTCCACTTT.

The rearrangement joins TRBV6-1 to TRBJ1-5, with 7 nucleotides matching TRBD1. Germline lookup yields CDR1 MNHNS and CDR2 SASEGT. V shed 10 bases and J 11 bases; nucleotides not matched to a gene: 8. The CDR3 totals 11 residues. The chain's CDR3 is CATSRGLTQHF. The CDR3 nucleotides are TGTGCCACCAGCAGGGGGTTGACCCAGCATTTT.

This chain joins TRBV6-6 and TRBJ2-7; D possibly corresponds to TRBD2 (5 bases). Trimming took off 1 base at V and 5 bases at J, with 6 bases between the two ends. The CDR3 consists of 12 residues. CDR1 MNHNY and CDR2 SVGAGI come from the germline V gene (reference sequence). The CDR3 DNA reads TGTGCCAGCAGTTACTTCGGGGACGAGCAGTACTTC. Translating gives CASSYFGDEQYF.

This clone was recorded only once. This chain joins TRBV21-1 and TRBJ2-7; no check of the table's D call, TRBD1, against the DNA was made. TRBV21-1 is a pseudogene. The CDR3 totals 15 residues. The chain's CDR3 is CASSKVPGQTYEQYF. CDR3 nucleotide sequence: TGTGCCAGCAGCAAAGTCCCAGGACAGACCTACGAGCAGTACTTC.

The chain carries TRBV23-1 and TRBJ2-7, with a tentative D call TRBD1 (5 bases). TRBV23-1 carries the ORF label, with uncertain function. V lost 3 bases and J lost 0, with 18 bases in between. The CDR3 sequence is 17 residues long. The chain's CDR3 is CASSHPRTQRSSYEQYF. The CDR3 DNA is TGCGCCAGCAGTCATCCTAGGACACAAAGGAGCTCCTACGAGCAGTACTTC.

The gene calls are TRBV6-1 and TRBJ1-5; 10 nucleotides align to TRBD1. Germline CDR1 MNHNS, CDR2 SASEGT. With 2 bases clipped from V and 4 bases from J, the junction kept 14 bases outside the gene matches. The CDR3 sequence is 19 residues long. The CDR3 bases are TGTGCCAGCAGTGAATTTCACACTAACGGACAGGGGGGAAATCAGCCCCAGCATTTT. It is translated as CASSEFHTNGQGGNQPQHF.

The chain is built from TRBV9 and TRBJ2-5; 12 bases align to TRBD2. The CDR3 has 18 amino acids. CDR1 SGDLS and CDR2 YYNGEE come from the germline V gene. J gave up 1 base and V 6 bases, and 13 bases lay outside the gene matches. The CDR3: CASTRLAGALIPQETQYF. The DNA of the CDR3 is TGTGCCAGCACCCGACTAGCGGGGGCTCTCATACCCCAAGAGACCCAGTACTTC.

The chain recombines TRBV4-1 with TRBJ2-5; 14 positions agree with TRBD2. Trimming took 2 bases from V and 5 from J; bases not matched to a gene: 7. The CDR3 is 17 residues long. CDR1 is MGHRA, CDR2 YSYEKL, per germline. The CDR3 loop reads CASSQQTSGGADETQYF. The CDR3, as DNA: TGCGCCAGCAGCCAACAGACTAGCGGGGGGGCCGATGAGACCCAGTACTTC.

The chain is built from TRBV5-1 and TRBJ2-5; D is ambiguous. V shed 1 base and J shed 2 bases, with 3 bases lying between them. CDR3 length equals 12 residues. The germline gives CDR1 SGHRS, CDR2 YFSETQ. The CDR3 nucleotides read TGCGCCAGCAGCTTGCGGCAAGAGACCCAGTACTTC. Residues: CASSLRQETQYF.

With respect to this clone: Other DNA sequences within the sample encode an identical CDR3. The gene calls are TRBV18 and TRBJ2-1, with a tentative D call TRBD2 (7 bases). The CDR3 is 15 amino acids. Per the germline V gene, CDR1 is KGHSH and CDR2 is LQKENI. V was clipped by 1 base and J by 5 bases, with 12 bases between them. The CDR3 sequence: CASSPRGGLNNEQFF. Here the CDR3 DNA reads TGTGCCAGCTCACCACGGGGGGGCCTCAACAATGAGCAGTTCTTC.

The J gene is TRBJ2-2, the V gene TRBV7-6; TRBD1 is a possible D gene (6 bases). V lost 8 bases and J 0 bases, leaving 10 bases between the germline ends. The germline CDR1 and CDR2 sequences are SGHVS and FNYEAQ. This CDR3 has 14 amino acids. The CDR3 nucleotides are TGTGCCAGCGGGGGCCCCGCGAACACCGGGGAGCTGTTTTTT. Translation: CASGGPANTGELFF.

This clone was seen more than once but under ten times. J is TRBJ2-2 and V is TRBV6-1; perhaps TRBD1 as D (6 bases). Trimming took off 2 bases at V and 5 bases at J, with 12 bases between the two ends. The CDR3 is 15 amino acids. Germline CDR1 MNHNS, CDR2 SASEGT. The CDR3 DNA reads TGTGCCAGCAGTGAAACCTGGGGGCGAACCGGGGAGCTGTTTTTT. It encodes CASSETWGRTGELFF.